This TCR beta chain was observed in a study of cytomegalovirus exposure and HLA in healthy donors. General study findings and limits: Most CMV-associated TCR beta chains appeared HLA-restricted in a later analysis. The study carried out a later analysis of TCR beta sequences. It associated around 17,000 of them with specific HLA alleles at a false discovery rate of 0.05. A list of roughly 180 TCR beta chains associated with cytomegalovirus was given. Previously analyzed data showed that most TCR beta V segments were productive at a frequency of about 90% or about 30%.

This clone was detected only a few times. No antigen is known for it. It was with 60 Vbeta and 13 Jbeta primers that the PCR ran. Libraries were prepared by immunoSEQ multiplex PCR; TCRdb keeps only in-frame clonotypes and omits some of them. The table has 150,000 to 200,000 clones, around 84% seen once; the top ten hold around 1.5%. Looked up from germline, CDR1 is LGHNA and CDR2 is YNFKEQ. The germline V and J ends were trimmed by 0 bases and 3 bases, with 8 bases remaining between them. The CDR3 loop spans 15 amino acids. The specimen was PBMCs. This clonotype originated in a woman aged 18-30 years in good health and CMV-seronegative. This chain connects TRBV4-2 to TRBJ2-2, with a possible D match to TRBD2 (5 bases). For the CDR3, the DNA is TGTGCCAGCAGCCAAGAGCTGCGGGACACCGGGGAGCTGTTTTTT. Its protein is CASSQELRDTGELFF.